This T cell receptor (beta chain) was found in a study of shared clonotypes between healthy human individuals. The wider study: Each donor's CD8 memory used one plate, CD8 naive two, each CD4 subset three. Study results and caveats: Against clonotypes common to all four donors, non-shared ones had lower generation probabilities.

The CDR3 spans 15 residues. The V segment lost 0 bases and the J segment 7 bases; nucleotides outside the gene matches: 3. Looked up from germline, CDR1 is MNHEY and CDR2 is SVGAGI. In regard to this clone: Its specificity is not known.

CD8 cells regarded as naive lacked CD45RO, were positively chosen for CCR7, and omitted terminally differentiated effector memory CD45RA+ cells. The authors distributed each subset's genomic DNA evenly over several immunoSEQ plates. The authors' processing: Junction-only immunoSEQ sequences carried no quality scores, so filtering differed. Sequencing was performed with immunoSEQ multiplex PCR; in TCRdb, only in-frame clones are kept and a portion is missing. For V, J and clone size, that table is used; D and trimming come from the DNA. The table has over 750,000 clones, about 96% seen once. The receptor was isolated from a young man in good health. The sequencing sample was made of naive CD8+ T cells sorted from blood. The V call is TRBV6-5, the J call TRBJ2-2; 9 nucleotides agree with TRBD1. CDR3 DNA sequence: TGTGCCAGCAGTTACTCGACAGGGGGAGGCGGGGAGCTGTTTTTT. This gives the protein CASSYSTGGGGELFF.